Reported below is one T cell receptor beta chain. The target antigen is unknown. The same CDR3 is also encoded by other DNA sequences in this sample. Sequencing used immunoSEQ multiplex PCR; TCRdb keeps in-frame clones, though not all of them. Of 410,000 or so clones in the sample, 80% to 95% were seen once. Indicated treatment: roughly 19 received Ad26.COV2.S at low or high dose, single or two shots; a few received placebo; per-sample allocation not given. Vaccine and placebo recipients were sampled on day 63 after the first injection. The sample is drawn from a study of Ad26.COV2.S vaccination and SARS-CoV-2 variants. Whole-study results and caveats: Vaccinees and placebo recipients showed similar non-spike TCR breadth. The study found higher spike-specific TCR breadth in vaccine than placebo recipients. Spike-specific CD8+ and CD4+ T cell responses reportedly showed substantial breadth after vaccination. Analyses of TCR breadth and depth may have underestimated total T cell responses.

Trimming shortened V by 3 bases and J by 6 bases, and 6 bases separated the two germline ends. CDR1 is MNHEY and CDR2 is SMNVEV in the germline V gene (reference sequence). The length of the CDR3 is 11 residues. The receptor's source is a person aged 18-65 years who received the Ad26.COV2.S COVID-19 vaccine or a placebo. This chain uses TRBV27 with TRBJ2-7; D gene ambiguous. The sequencing here drew on peripheral blood, taken in a trial of Ad26.COV2.S vaccine versus placebo. CDR3 DNA: TGTGCCAGCAGTTTCGGTGGCGAGCAGTACTTC. Translation: CASSFGGEQYF.